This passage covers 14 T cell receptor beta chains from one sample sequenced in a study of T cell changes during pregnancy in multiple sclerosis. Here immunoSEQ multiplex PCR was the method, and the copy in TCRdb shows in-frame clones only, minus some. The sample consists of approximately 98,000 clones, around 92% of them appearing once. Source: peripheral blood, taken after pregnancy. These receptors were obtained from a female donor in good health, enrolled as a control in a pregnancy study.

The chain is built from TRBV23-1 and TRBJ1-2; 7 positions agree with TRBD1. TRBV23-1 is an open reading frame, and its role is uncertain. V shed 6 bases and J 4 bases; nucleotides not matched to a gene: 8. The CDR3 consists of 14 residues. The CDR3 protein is CASSSGGMCYGYTF. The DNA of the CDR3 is TGCGCCAGCAGCTCAGGGGGAATGTGCTATGGCTACACCTTC.

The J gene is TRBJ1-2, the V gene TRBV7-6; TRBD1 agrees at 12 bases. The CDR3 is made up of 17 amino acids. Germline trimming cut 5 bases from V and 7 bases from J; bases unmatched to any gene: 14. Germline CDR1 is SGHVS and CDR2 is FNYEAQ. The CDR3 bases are TGTGCCAGCAGCCCGCGAGTCGGGGGACAGGGGGCTTTTGGCTACACCTTC. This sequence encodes CASSPRVGGQGAFGYTF.

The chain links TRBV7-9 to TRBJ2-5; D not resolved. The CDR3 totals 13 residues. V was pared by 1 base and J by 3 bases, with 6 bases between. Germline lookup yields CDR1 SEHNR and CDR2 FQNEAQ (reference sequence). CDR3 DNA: TGTGCCAGCAGCTTAGGAGCCGAAGAGACCCAGTACTTC. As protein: CASSLGAEETQYF.

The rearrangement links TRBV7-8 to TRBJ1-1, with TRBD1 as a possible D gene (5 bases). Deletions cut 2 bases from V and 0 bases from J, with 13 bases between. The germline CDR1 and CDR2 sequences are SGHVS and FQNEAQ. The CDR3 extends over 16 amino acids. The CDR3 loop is CASSLSGGRMNTEAFF. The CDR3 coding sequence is TGTGCCAGCAGCTTATCCGGGGGAAGGATGAACACTGAAGCTTTCTTT.

The CDR3 region is CASTGTEQETQYF. The CDR3 nucleotides read TGTGCCAGCACAGGGACAGAACAAGAGACCCAGTACTTC. The chain joins TRBV6-5 to TRBJ2-5; TRBD1 agrees at 7 bases. CDR1 is MNHEY, CDR2 SVGAGI, per germline. The CDR3 contains 13 residues. Germline trimming cut 7 bases from V and 2 bases from J; bases unmatched to any gene: 4.

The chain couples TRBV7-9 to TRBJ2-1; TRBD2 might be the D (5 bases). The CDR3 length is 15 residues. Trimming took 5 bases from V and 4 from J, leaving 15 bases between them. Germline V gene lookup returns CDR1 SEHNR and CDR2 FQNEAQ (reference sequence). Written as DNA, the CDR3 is TGTGCCAGCAGCCCCCCCGGACTGCCATACAATGAGCAGTTCTTC. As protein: CASSPPGLPYNEQFF.

The CDR3 loop reads CASSQWTEPFPPEKLFF. The CDR3 DNA reads as TGTGCCAGCAGTCAATGGACTGAACCCTTCCCCCCTGAAAAACTGTTTTTT. The chain recombines TRBV27 with TRBJ1-4; D is ambiguous. The CDR3 has 17 residues. The germline V gene encodes CDR1 MNHEY and CDR2 SMNVEV (reference sequence). V was cut by 5 bases and J by 7 bases, with 23 bases left in between. Using reference TRBV27 and TRBJ1-4 for the parts outside the CDR3, the full variable domain is EAQVTQNPRYLITVTGKKLTVTCSQNMNHEYMSWYRQDPGLGLRQIYYSMNVEVTDKGDVPEGYKVSRKEKRNFPLILESPSPNQTSLYFCASSQWTEPFPPEKLFFGSGTQLSVL.

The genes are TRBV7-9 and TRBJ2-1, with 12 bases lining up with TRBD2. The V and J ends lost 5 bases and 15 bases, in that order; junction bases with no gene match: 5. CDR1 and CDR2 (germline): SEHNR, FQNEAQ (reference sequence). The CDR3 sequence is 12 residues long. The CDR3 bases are TGTGCCAGCAGCCTAAGACTAGCGGGAGTGTTCTTC. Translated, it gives CASSLRLAGVFF.

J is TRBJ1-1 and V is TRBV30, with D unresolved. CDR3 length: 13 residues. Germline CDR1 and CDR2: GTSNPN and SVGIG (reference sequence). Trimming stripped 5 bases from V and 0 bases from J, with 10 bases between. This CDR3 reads CAWRNLLNTEAFF. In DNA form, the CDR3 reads TGTGCCTGGCGTAACCTACTGAACACTGAAGCTTTCTTT.

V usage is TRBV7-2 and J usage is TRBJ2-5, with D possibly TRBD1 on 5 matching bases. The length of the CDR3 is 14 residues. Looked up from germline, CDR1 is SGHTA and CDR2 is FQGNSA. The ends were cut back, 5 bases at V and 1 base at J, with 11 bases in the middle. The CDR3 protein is CASSPGYVQETQYF. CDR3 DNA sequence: TGTGCCAGCAGCCCAGGGTATGTCCAAGAGACCCAGTACTTC.

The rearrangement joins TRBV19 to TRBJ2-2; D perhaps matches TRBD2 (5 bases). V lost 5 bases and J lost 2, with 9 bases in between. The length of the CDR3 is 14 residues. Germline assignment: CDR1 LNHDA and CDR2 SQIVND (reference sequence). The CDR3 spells CASSPGINTGELFF. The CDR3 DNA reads TGTGCCAGTAGTCCGGGGATAAACACCGGGGAGCTGTTTTTT. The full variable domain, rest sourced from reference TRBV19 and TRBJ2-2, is DGGITQSPKYLFRKEGQNVTLSCEQNLNHDAMYWYRQDPGQGLRLIYYSQIVNDFQKGDIAEGYSVSREKKESFPLTVTSAQKNPTAFYLCASSPGINTGELFFGEGSRLTVL.

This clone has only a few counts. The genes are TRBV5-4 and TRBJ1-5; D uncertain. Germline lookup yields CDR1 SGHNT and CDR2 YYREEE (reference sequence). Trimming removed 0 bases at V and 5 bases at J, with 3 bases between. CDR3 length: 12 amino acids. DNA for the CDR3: TGTGCCAGCAGCTTGGTCTATCAGCCCCAGCATTTT. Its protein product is CASSLVYQPQHF.

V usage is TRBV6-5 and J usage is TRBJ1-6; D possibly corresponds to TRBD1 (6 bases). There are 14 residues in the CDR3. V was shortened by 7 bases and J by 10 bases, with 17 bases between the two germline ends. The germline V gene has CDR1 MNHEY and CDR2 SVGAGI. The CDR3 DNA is TGTGCCAGCACTATGGAGACAGGCCCCTCACCCCTCCACTTT. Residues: CASTMETGPSPLHF.

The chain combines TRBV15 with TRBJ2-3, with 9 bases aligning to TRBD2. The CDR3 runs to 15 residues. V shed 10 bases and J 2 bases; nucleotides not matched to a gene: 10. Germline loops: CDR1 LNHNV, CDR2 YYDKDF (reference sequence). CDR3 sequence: CAISAKRGVTDTQYF. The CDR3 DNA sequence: TGTGCCATCTCAGCCAAGCGGGGGGTCACAGATACGCAGTATTTT.